The 17 T cell receptor beta chains in this list originate from one sample, sequenced in a study of blood T cell repertoires in COVID-19. Clones were sequenced by immunoSEQ multiplex PCR, and TCRdb holds only the in-frame ones, with some missing. The data contain about 140,000 clones, roughly 86% of them seen just once; the ten biggest clones take up over 0.75%. The sample consisted of peripheral blood. These receptors were obtained from a woman between 50 and 59 years old with acute or convalescent COVID-19.

The chain uses TRBV7-7 and TRBJ2-2; D possibly corresponds to TRBD1 (5 bases). This CDR3 has 12 amino acids. V lost 5 bases to trimming and J lost 6 bases, with 7 bases between them. CDR1 and CDR2 from the germline V gene are SSHAT and FNYEAQ (reference sequence). In nucleotides, the CDR3 is TGTGCCAGCAGCACAGGCGCCGGGGAGCTGTTTTTT. Its protein product is CASSTGAGELFF. The variable domain in full, with the rest retrieved from reference TRBV7-7 and TRBJ2-2, is GAGVSQSPRYKVTKRGQDVTLRCDPISSHATLYWYQQALGQGPEFLTYFNYEAQPDKSGLPSDRFSAERPEGSISTLTIQRTEQRDSAMYRCASSTGAGELFFGEGSRLTVL.

The V and J genes are TRBV19 and TRBJ1-5; D gene unclear. CDR1 and CDR2 (germline): LNHDA, SQIVND (reference sequence). CDR3 length: 13 residues. V shed 3 bases and J shed 5 bases, with 8 bases lying between them. As DNA, the CDR3 is TGTGCCAGTAGTATGATAGGAGATCAGCCCCAGCATTTT. This translates into CASSMIGDQPQHF.

The chain uses TRBV6-5 and TRBJ1-1; 8 positions match TRBD1. Looked up from germline, CDR1 is MNHEY and CDR2 is SVGAGI. Trimming took 4 bases from V and 8 from J; bases not matched to a gene: 6. The CDR3 totals 13 residues. CDR3 region: CASSSTTGVEAFF. In nucleotides, the CDR3 is TGTGCCAGCAGTTCCACGACAGGGGTCGAAGCTTTCTTT.

This clone was detected a few times. The chain joins TRBV30 to TRBJ1-2; D remains ambiguous. Trimming removed 3 bases from V and 8 bases from J, with 19 bases in between. Germline V lookup: CDR1 GTSNPN, CDR2 SVGIG (reference sequence). CDR3 size: 14 residues. The CDR3 coding sequence is TGTGCCTGGAGCTTTCCGCCATACTCCGCGGGCTACACCTTC. Translated, it gives CAWSFPPYSAGYTF.

The J gene is TRBJ1-5, the V gene TRBV15, with D possibly TRBD1 on 5 matching bases. Germline V gene data show CDR1 as LNHNV and CDR2 as YYDKDF (reference sequence). The V end lost 0 bases, the J end lost 6 bases, and 12 bases lay between the germline ends. This CDR3 has 15 amino acids. The CDR3 DNA reads TGTGCCACCAGCAGAGATTCAGGGTCTGGTCAGCCCCAGCATTTT. It yields the protein CATSRDSGSGQPQHF.

The genes are TRBV3-1 (or the pseudogene TRBV3-2) and TRBJ2-1; D is unclear. Trimming removed 0 bases at V and 5 bases at J, with 11 bases between. Per the germline V gene, CDR1 is LGHDT and CDR2 is YNNKEL (reference sequence). This CDR3 contains 15 residues. The chain's CDR3 is CASSQDISRHNEQFF. The CDR3 DNA follows: TGTGCCAGCAGCCAAGATATTAGCAGACACAATGAGCAGTTCTTC.

The genes are TRBV7-3 and TRBJ2-3; TRBD1 is a possible D gene (6 bases). V was pared by 2 bases and J by 1 base, with 10 bases between. Germline V lookup: CDR1 SGHTA, CDR2 FQGTGA. The CDR3 runs to 15 residues. CDR3 in amino acids: CASSLGWGRTDTQYF. The DNA for the CDR3 is TGTGCCAGCAGCTTAGGGTGGGGGCGCACAGATACGCAGTATTTT.

This clone was observed once. This sequence joins TRBV11-3 and TRBJ2-3, with 13 bases lining up with TRBD2. Trimming cost V 4 bases and J 2 bases; bases outside gene matches: 3. CDR3 size: 16 residues. Germline loops: CDR1 SGHNT, CDR2 YENEEA. Written as DNA, the CDR3 is TGTGCCAGCAGCTCCGGGACTAGCGGGATCACAGATACGCAGTATTTT. This gives the protein CASSSGTSGITDTQYF.

This clone has just a few counts. The gene calls are TRBV5-1 and TRBJ1-1, with 9 bases lining up with TRBD1. There are 16 residues in the CDR3. V shed 0 bases and J 0 bases; nucleotides not matched to a gene: 3. Germline assignment: CDR1 SGHRS and CDR2 YFSETQ. This chain's CDR3 is CASSLGQGGVNTEAFF. The CDR3 region has the DNA TGCGCCAGCAGCTTGGGACAGGGGGGAGTGAACACTGAAGCTTTCTTT.

The gene calls are TRBV24-1 and TRBJ2-7; D is undetermined. The V gene's germline CDR1 is KGHDR and CDR2 SFDVKD. V was pared by 3 bases and J by 2 bases, with 4 bases between. The CDR3 is made up of 12 amino acids. The CDR3 sequence is CATSDVAYEQYF. The CDR3 DNA sequence: TGTGCCACCAGTGATGTCGCCTACGAGCAGTACTTC.

J is TRBJ2-7 and V is TRBV15; D might be TRBD1 (6 bases). V dropped 1 base and J dropped 6 bases, with 19 bases sitting between them. From germline, CDR1 is LNHNV and CDR2 YYDKDF (reference sequence). The CDR3 loop spans 16 amino acids. The DNA of the CDR3 is TGTGCCACCAGCAGAGTGACCAGGGGCGAAGGACCCGAGCAGTACTTC. This gives the protein CATSRVTRGEGPEQYF.

The chain couples TRBV9 to TRBJ1-1; TRBD1 is a possible D gene (6 bases). Trimming took 3 bases from V and 5 from J, leaving 14 bases between them. CDR1 is SGDLS, CDR2 YYNGEE, per germline. This CDR3 has 14 amino acids. The CDR3 region is CASSGRGRGTEAFF. The CDR3 nucleotides read TGTGCCAGCAGCGGCCGGGGGAGGGGGACTGAAGCTTTCTTT.

V and J are TRBV4-1 and TRBJ2-3; no reliable D call. V lost 0 bases and J 2 bases, leaving 9 bases between the germline ends. The CDR3 length is 15 residues. CDR1 and CDR2 (germline): MGHRA, YSYEKL. CDR3: CASSQEATSTDTQYF. The CDR3, as DNA: TGCGCCAGCAGCCAAGAAGCAACCTCCACAGATACGCAGTATTTT.

The chain recombines TRBV7-7 with TRBJ1-1; 7 bases agree with TRBD1. Germline assignment: CDR1 SSHAT and CDR2 FNYEAQ (reference sequence). The V segment lost 5 bases and the J segment 0 bases; nucleotides outside the gene matches: 12. The CDR3 runs 17 residues. CDR3 amino acids: CASSPYQGGMVNTEAFF. The CDR3 DNA reads TGTGCCAGCAGCCCTTATCAGGGGGGTATGGTGAACACTGAAGCTTTCTTT. Full variable domain (missing parts from reference TRBV7-7 and TRBJ1-1): GAGVSQSPRYKVTKRGQDVTLRCDPISSHATLYWYQQALGQGPEFLTYFNYEAQPDKSGLPSDRFSAERPEGSISTLTIQRTEQRDSAMYRCASSPYQGGMVNTEAFFGQGTRLTVV.

This clone appeared a single time. The genes are TRBV28 and TRBJ1-6; D is perhaps TRBD1 (5 bases). The CDR3 is 16 residues long. V lost 6 bases and J 2 bases, leaving 14 bases between the germline ends. From germline, CDR1 is MDHEN and CDR2 SYDVKM. In nucleotides, the CDR3 is TGTGCCAGCAGCGGTGACAGACCCACCTATAATTCACCCCTCCACTTT. Its protein is CASSGDRPTYNSPLHF.

The V and J genes are TRBV5-4 and TRBJ2-2, with TRBD1 matching over 8 bases. CDR3 length equals 18 residues. Germline CDR1 and CDR2: SGHNT and YYREEE (reference sequence). J gave up 4 bases and V 4 bases, and 15 bases lay outside the gene matches. The CDR3 DNA reads as TGTGCCAGCAGCCACCCCCCTGACAGGGGAGTATCCACCGGGGAGCTGTTTTTT. As protein: CASSHPPDRGVSTGELFF.

The V gene is TRBV4-2, the J gene TRBJ2-7, with 7 bases fitting TRBD1. J was trimmed by 7 bases and V by 0 bases; bases with no gene match: 3. Germline CDR1 and CDR2: LGHNA and YNFKEQ. The CDR3 consists of 13 residues. In DNA, the CDR3 is TGTGCCAGCAGCCAAGAACCGGACAGGGAGCAGTACTTC. Its protein is CASSQEPDREQYF.